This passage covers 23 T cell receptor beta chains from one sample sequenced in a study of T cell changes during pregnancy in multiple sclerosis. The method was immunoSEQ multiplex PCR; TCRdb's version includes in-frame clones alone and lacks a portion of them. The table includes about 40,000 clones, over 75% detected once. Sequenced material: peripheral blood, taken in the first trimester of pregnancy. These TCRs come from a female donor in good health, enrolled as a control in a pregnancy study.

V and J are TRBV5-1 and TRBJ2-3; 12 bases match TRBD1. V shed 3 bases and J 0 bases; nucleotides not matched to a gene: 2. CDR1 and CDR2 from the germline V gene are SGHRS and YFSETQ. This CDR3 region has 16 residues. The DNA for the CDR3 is TGCGCCAGCAGCTGGGGACAGGGGGCTAGCACAGATACGCAGTATTTT. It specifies CASSWGQGASTDTQYF.

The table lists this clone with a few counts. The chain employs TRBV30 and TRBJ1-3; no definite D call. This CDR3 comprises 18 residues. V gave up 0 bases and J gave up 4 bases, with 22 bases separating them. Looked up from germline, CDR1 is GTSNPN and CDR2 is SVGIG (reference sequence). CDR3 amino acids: CAWSVLIWWPLKGNTIYF. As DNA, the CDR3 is TGTGCCTGGAGTGTTTTAATCTGGTGGCCCCTGAAGGGAAACACCATATATTTT.

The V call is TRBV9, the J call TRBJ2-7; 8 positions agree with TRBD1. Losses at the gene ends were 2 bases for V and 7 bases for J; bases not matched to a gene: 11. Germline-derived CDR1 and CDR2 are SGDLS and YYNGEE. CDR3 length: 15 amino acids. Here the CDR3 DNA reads TGTGCCAGCAGCGTTCGTGGACAGGGCGCAGGGGAGCAGTACTTC. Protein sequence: CASSVRGQGAGEQYF. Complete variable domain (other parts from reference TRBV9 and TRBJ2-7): DSGVTQTPKHLITATGQRVTLRCSPRSGDLSVYWYQQSLDQGLQFLIQYYNGEERAKGNILERFSAQQFPDLHSELNLSSLELGDSALYFCASSVRGQGAGEQYFGPGTRLTVT.

In DNA form, the CDR3 reads TGTGCCATCAGTGAGTCAGGGGGTTCCTACAATGAGCAGTTCTTC. Protein product: CAISESGGSYNEQFF. The chain recombines TRBV10-3 with TRBJ2-1; maybe TRBD1 (6 bases). CDR3 length: 15 residues. CDR1 is ENHRY and CDR2 is SYGVKD in the germline V gene. Trimming took 0 bases from V and 1 from J, leaving 7 bases between them.

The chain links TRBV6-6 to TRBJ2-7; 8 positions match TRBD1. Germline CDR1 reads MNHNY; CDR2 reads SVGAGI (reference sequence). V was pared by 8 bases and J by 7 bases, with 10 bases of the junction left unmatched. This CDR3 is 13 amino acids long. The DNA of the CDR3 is TGTGCCAGCCGTGGGACAGGTATTGAGGAGCAGTACTTC. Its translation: CASRGTGIEEQYF.

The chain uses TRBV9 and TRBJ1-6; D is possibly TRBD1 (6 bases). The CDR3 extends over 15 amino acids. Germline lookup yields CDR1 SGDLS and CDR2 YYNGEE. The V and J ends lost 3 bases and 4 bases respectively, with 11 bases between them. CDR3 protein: CASSGRGQYNSPLHF. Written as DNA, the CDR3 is TGTGCCAGCAGCGGCCGCGGACAGTATAATTCACCCCTCCACTTT.

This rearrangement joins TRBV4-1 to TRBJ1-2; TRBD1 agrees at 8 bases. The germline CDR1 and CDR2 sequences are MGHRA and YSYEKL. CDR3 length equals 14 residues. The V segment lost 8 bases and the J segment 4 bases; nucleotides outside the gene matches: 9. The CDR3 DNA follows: TGCGCCAGCCGTAACGCAGGGGGCGGCTATGGCTACACCTTC. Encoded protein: CASRNAGGGYGYTF.

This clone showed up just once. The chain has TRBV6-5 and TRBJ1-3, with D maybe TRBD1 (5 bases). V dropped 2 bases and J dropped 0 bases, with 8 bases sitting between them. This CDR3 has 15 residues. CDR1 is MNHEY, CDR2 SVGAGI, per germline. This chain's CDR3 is CASSYRQFSGNTIYF. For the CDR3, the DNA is TGTGCCAGCAGTTACCGACAGTTCTCTGGAAACACCATATATTTT.

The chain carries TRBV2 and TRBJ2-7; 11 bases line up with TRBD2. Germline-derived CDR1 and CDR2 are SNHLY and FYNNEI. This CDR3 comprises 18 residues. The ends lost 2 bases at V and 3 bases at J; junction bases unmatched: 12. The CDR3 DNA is TGTGCCAGCAGTGAACGCCTAGCGGGGGGCCCACCCTACTACGAGCAGTACTTC. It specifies CASSERLAGGPPYYEQYF.

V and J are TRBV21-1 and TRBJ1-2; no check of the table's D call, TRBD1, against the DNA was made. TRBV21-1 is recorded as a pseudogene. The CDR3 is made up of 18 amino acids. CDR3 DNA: TGTGCCAGCAGCAACAGGTCGGGACAGCCCTTTTTGAGGTATGGCTACACCTTC. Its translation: CASSNRSGQPFLRYGYTF.

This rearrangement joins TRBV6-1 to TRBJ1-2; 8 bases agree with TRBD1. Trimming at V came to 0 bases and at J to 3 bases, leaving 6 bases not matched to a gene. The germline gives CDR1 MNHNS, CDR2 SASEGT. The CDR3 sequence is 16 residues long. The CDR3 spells CASSEAGTGRDYGYTF. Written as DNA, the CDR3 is TGTGCCAGCAGTGAAGCGGGGACAGGAAGGGACTATGGCTACACCTTC.

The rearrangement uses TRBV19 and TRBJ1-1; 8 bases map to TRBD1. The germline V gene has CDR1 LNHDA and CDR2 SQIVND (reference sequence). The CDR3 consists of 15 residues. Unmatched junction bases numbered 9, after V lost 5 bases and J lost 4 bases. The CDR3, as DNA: TGTGCCAGTAGTCCTCGGACAGGGCCACGCACTGAAGCTTTCTTT. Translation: CASSPRTGPRTEAFF.

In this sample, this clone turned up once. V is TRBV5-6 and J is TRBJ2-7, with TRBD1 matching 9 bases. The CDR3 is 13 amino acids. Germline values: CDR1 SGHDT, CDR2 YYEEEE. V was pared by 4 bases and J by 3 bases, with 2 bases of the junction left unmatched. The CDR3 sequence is CASSQTGGYEQYF. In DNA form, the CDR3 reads TGTGCCAGCAGCCAGACAGGGGGCTACGAGCAGTACTTC.

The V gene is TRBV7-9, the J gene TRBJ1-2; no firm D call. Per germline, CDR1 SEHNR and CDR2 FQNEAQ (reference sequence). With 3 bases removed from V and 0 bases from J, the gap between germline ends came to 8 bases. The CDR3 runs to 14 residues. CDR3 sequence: CASSLTLTNYGYTF. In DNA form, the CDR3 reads TGTGCCAGCAGCTTGACACTCACTAACTATGGCTACACCTTC.

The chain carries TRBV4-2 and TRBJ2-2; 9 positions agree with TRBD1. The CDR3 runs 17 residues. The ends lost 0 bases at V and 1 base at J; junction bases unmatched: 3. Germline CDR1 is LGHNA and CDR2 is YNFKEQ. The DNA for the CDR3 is TGTGCCAGCAGCCAAGATGAGGGACAGGGGAACACCGGGGAGCTGTTTTTT. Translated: CASSQDEGQGNTGELFF.

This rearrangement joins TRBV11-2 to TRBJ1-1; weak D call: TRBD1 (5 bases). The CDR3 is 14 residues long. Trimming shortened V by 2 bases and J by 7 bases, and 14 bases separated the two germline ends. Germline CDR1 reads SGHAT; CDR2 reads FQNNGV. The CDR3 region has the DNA TGTGCCAGCAGCTTAATTTTAGGGGCTATTGAAGCTTTCTTT. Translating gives CASSLILGAIEAFF.

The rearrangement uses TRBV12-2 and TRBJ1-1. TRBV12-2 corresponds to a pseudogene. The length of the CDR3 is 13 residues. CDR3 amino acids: CASRLGWEGKAFF. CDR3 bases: TGTGCAAGTCGCTTAGGGTGGGAGGGGAAGGCTTTCTTT.

CDR3 DNA sequence: TGTGCCTGGAATGTCGGTCTAGCGCTTAGCACAGATACGCAGTATTTT. Its protein is CAWNVGLALSTDTQYF. The J gene is TRBJ2-3, the V gene TRBV30; a weak D match, TRBD2 (6 bases). CDR1 is GTSNPN and CDR2 is SVGIG in the germline V gene (reference sequence). V was clipped by 4 bases and J by 0 bases, with 17 bases between them. This CDR3 region has 16 residues. The entire variable domain, with the rest obtained from reference TRBV30 and TRBJ2-3, is as follows: SQTIHQWPATLVQPVGSPLSLECTVEGTSNPNLYWYRQAAGRGLQLLFYSVGIGQISSEVPQNLSASRPQDRQFILSSKKLLLSDSGFYLCAWNVGLALSTDTQYFGPGTRLTVL.

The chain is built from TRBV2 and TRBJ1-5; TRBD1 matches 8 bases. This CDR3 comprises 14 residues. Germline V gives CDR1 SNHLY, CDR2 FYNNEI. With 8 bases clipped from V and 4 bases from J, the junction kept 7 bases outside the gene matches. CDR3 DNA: TGTGCCAGCGGACAGGGAACAAGAAATCAGCCCCAGCATTTT. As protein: CASGQGTRNQPQHF.

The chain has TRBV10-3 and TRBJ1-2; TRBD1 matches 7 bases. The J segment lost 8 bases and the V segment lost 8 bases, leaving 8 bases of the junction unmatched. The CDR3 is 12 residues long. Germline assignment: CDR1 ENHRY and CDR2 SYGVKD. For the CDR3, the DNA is TGTGCCATCTCACGACAGGGCACCGGCTACACCTTC. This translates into CAISRQGTGYTF.

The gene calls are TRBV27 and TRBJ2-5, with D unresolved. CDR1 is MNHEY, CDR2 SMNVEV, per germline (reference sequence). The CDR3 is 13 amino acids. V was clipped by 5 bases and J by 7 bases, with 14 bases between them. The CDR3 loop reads CASSRRSGRTQYF. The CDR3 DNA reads TGTGCCAGCAGTCGCCGGTCTGGGCGGACCCAGTACTTC.

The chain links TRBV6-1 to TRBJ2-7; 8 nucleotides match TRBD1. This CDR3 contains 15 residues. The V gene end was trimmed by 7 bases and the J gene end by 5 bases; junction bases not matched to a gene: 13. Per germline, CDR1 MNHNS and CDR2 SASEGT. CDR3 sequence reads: CASTEWAGTGDEQYF. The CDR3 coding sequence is TGTGCCAGCACCGAGTGGGCCGGGACAGGTGACGAGCAGTACTTC.

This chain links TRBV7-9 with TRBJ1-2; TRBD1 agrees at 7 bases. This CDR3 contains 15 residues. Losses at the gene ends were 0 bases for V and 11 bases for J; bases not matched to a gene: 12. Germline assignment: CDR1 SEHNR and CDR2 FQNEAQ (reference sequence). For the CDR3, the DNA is TGTGCCAGCAGCTTAGCCGACTATCGGGACAGTCTTTACACCTTC. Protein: CASSLADYRDSLYTF.